This TCR beta chain was identified in a study of cytomegalovirus exposure and HLA in healthy donors. Findings and caveats of the study: Cytomegalovirus association was listed for approximately 150 TCR beta chains. From TCR beta sequences, most subjects' HLA-A and HLA-B alleles were reportedly predicted accurately.

Germline assignment: CDR1 LNHDA and CDR2 SQIVND (reference sequence). V was trimmed by 4 bases and J by 4 bases, leaving 13 bases between them. The CDR3 is 14 residues long. Note on this clone: The antigen is not known.

The primer mix had 60 Vbeta and 13 Jbeta primers. The assay was immunoSEQ multiplex PCR, and TCRdb's table has in-frame clones only and misses some. The sample gives 100,000 to 150,000 clones, about 79% of which show up once; around 2.1% is in the top ten. The V and J genes are TRBV19 and TRBJ1-1; weak D call: TRBD1 (6 bases). The receptor was derived from a man aged 45-65 years in good health and CMV-seronegative. The sequenced sample consisted of PBMCs. CDR3 sequence (DNA): TGTGCCAGTAGTAACCACAGGGAGGGCACTGAAGCTTTCTTT. It specifies CASSNHREGTEAFF.